The 19 T cell receptor beta chains reported below all come from one sample, sequenced in a study of post-analysis software for immune sequencing data. Unique molecular identifiers tagged the TCR beta cDNA libraries. TCRdb analysed the PCR reads with MiXCR anew, one entry per CDR3 protein. The sample contains about 160,000 distinct CDR3 sequences, about 36% of which appear only once. The source was blood, collected after autologous hematopoietic stem cell transplantation. These receptors were obtained from a girl aged 5 to 17 with multiple sclerosis.

CDR3 sequence reads: CSARDRESQPQHF. The CDR3 nucleotides read TGCAGTGCCAGGGACAGGGAGAGTCAGCCCCAGCATTTT. The chain links TRBV20-1 to TRBJ1-5; 9 nucleotides line up with TRBD1. Germline lookup yields CDR1 DFQATT and CDR2 SNEGSKA (reference sequence). This CDR3 comprises 13 residues. J gave up 6 bases and V 6 bases, and 6 bases lay outside the gene matches.

The CDR3 bases are TGTGCCAGCAGATCCGGGACGCTAAACTACGAGCAGTACTTC. As protein: CASRSGTLNYEQYF. The J gene is TRBJ2-5, the V gene TRBV28; tentatively, D is TRBD1 or TRBD2 (5 bases each). The end of the DNA is better explained by TRBJ2-7, so the J call may be wrong. CDR3 length: 14 amino acids. CDR1 is MDHEN, CDR2 SYDVKM, per germline.

In its sample, this clonotype was seen many times. V usage is TRBV6-6 and J usage is TRBJ2-5; D unclear. Trimming left V 2 bases short and J 5 bases short, with 15 bases between. Germline V lookup: CDR1 MNHNY, CDR2 SVGAGI (reference sequence). The CDR3 length is 15 residues. The CDR3 loop reads CASSYRPLGWETQYF. CDR3 nucleotide sequence: TGTGCCAGCAGTTACCGCCCTTTGGGGTGGGAGACCCAGTACTTC.

This clonotype appeared a few times. The DNA of the CDR3 is TGCAGTGCTGGGGGACTAGCGGGAGGCGCGTATTACAATGAGCAGTTCTTC. Encoded protein: CSAGGLAGGAYYNEQFF. The chain couples TRBV20-1 to TRBJ2-1; 15 positions match TRBD2. Looked up from germline, CDR1 is DFQATT and CDR2 is SNEGSKA (reference sequence). Trimming cost V 5 bases and J 4 bases; bases outside gene matches: 9. The CDR3 has 17 amino acids.

This clonotype turned up a few times. V and J are TRBV12-3 or TRBV12-4 and TRBJ1-1, with D hard to call. V dropped 1 base and J dropped 0 bases, with 9 bases sitting between them. The CDR3 runs 15 residues. The CDR3 reads CASSLGGNMNTEAFF. The DNA of the CDR3 is TGTGCCAGCAGTTTAGGTGGGAACATGAACACTGAAGCTTTCTTT.

This clonotype was picked up a small number of times. The V and J genes are TRBV5-6 and TRBJ2-7; maybe TRBD2 (6 bases). Germline V lookup: CDR1 SGHDT, CDR2 YYEEEE. The CDR3 extends over 14 amino acids. V was clipped by 1 base and J by 2 bases, with 10 bases between them. CDR3 sequence: CASSLPGLTYEQYF. In nucleotides, the CDR3 is TGTGCCAGCAGCTTGCCGGGACTTACCTACGAGCAGTACTTC.

The chain combines TRBV20-1 with TRBJ2-1, with a weak D call TRBD2 (6 bases). Trimming pared 0 bases from V and 7 bases from J, leaving 16 bases between. The germline CDR1 and CDR2 sequences are DFQATT and SNEGSKA (reference sequence). This CDR3 is 15 amino acids long. This CDR3 is CSARDQWGRWNEQFF. The CDR3 bases are TGCAGTGCTAGAGATCAATGGGGGAGGTGGAATGAGCAGTTCTTC.

The J gene is TRBJ2-7, the V gene TRBV12-3 or TRBV12-4; TRBD1 matches 10 bases. With 1 base clipped from V and 4 bases from J, the junction kept 7 bases outside the gene matches. The length of the CDR3 is 16 residues. The CDR3: CASSLVWGGQGYEQYF. The CDR3 DNA is TGTGCCAGCAGTTTAGTATGGGGGGGACAGGGGTACGAGCAGTACTTC.

Ten or more counts support this clonotype. This chain connects TRBV29-1 to TRBJ1-1, with unresolved D. V was cut by 1 base and J by 1 base, with 1 base left in between. The CDR3 sequence is 11 residues long. Germline CDR1 and CDR2: SQVTM and ANQGSEA. CDR3 nucleotide sequence: TGCAGCGTTGAAGGGAACACTGAAGCTTTCTTT. Translating it yields CSVEGNTEAFF.

This clonotype was seen a handful of times. The chain has TRBV6-5 and TRBJ1-2; a weak D match, TRBD1 (5 bases). The CDR3 totals 13 residues. V dropped 5 bases and J dropped 7 bases, with 14 bases sitting between them. Germline CDR1 and CDR2: MNHEY and SVGAGI. DNA of the CDR3: TGTGCCAGCAGTAGGGACCCGGGGCTTGGCTACACCTTC. Translating gives CASSRDPGLGYTF.

This clonotype was found once. The V call is TRBV7-2, the J call TRBJ1-1, with unresolved D. Deletions cut 3 bases from V and 0 bases from J, with 8 bases between. This CDR3 is built from 14 residues. Germline assignment: CDR1 SGHTA and CDR2 FQGNSA. CDR3 nucleotides: TGTGCCAGCAGCTTTGGCAAGGTGAACACTGAAGCTTTCTTT. Protein sequence: CASSFGKVNTEAFF.

This chain joins TRBV29-1 and TRBJ1-1; D is undetermined. CDR3 length: 13 residues. The V gene's germline CDR1 is SQVTM and CDR2 ANQGSEA. The V end was cut by 3 bases, the J end by 0 bases, with 8 bases between. CDR3 DNA sequence: TGCAGCGTTGAGGGAGAAATGAACACTGAAGCTTTCTTT. It translates to CSVEGEMNTEAFF.

This clonotype was counted ten times or more. The rearrangement uses TRBV10-3 and TRBJ2-7, with a weak D call TRBD2 (6 bases). The CDR3 has 13 amino acids. The V gene lost 4 bases and the J gene lost 2 bases, with 9 bases spanning the gap. Germline CDR1 and CDR2: ENHRY and SYGVKD. CDR3 DNA: TGTGCCATCAGTGGCTCGGGGGCCTACGAGCAGTACTTC. Protein product: CAISGSGAYEQYF.

The chain combines TRBV15 with TRBJ1-5; unclear D gene. V gave up 6 bases and J gave up 5 bases, with 32 bases separating them. The CDR3 is 20 amino acids. The germline V gene has CDR1 LNHNV and CDR2 YYDKDF (reference sequence). CDR3 sequence reads: CATSDLGVLDAHGGDQPQHF. The CDR3 nucleotides read TGTGCCACCAGTGATTTAGGTGTTTTGGACGCTCATGGAGGAGATCAGCCCCAGCATTTT.

This chain uses TRBV5-1 with TRBJ1-1, with D unresolved. Germline loops: CDR1 SGHRS, CDR2 YFSETQ. Trimming removed 0 bases from V and 0 bases from J, with 9 bases in between. The CDR3 loop spans 15 amino acids. CDR3 sequence: CASSLGAGMNTEAFF. CDR3 bases: TGCGCCAGCAGCTTGGGTGCAGGAATGAACACTGAAGCTTTCTTT.

V usage is TRBV10-3 and J usage is TRBJ2-7; a weak D match, TRBD1 (5 bases). With 2 bases removed from V and 3 bases from J, the gap between germline ends came to 8 bases. Looked up from germline, CDR1 is ENHRY and CDR2 is SYGVKD. CDR3 size: 13 residues. DNA for the CDR3: TGTGCCATCAGTGAGGGCAGGGACTACGAGCAGTACTTC. It codes for CAISEGRDYEQYF.

Comment on this clonotype: Given a much more abundant clone one base away, this may be a read error. The rearrangement uses TRBV4-3 and TRBJ2-1; either TRBD1 or TRBD2 may supply D (5 bases each). This CDR3 is 15 amino acids long. Trimming removed 0 bases from V and 5 bases from J, with 11 bases in between. In germline, CDR1 is LGHNA, CDR2 YSLEER. The CDR3 sequence: CASSQEGVGDNEQFF. In DNA form, the CDR3 reads TGCGCCAGCAGCCAAGAGGGGGTGGGTGACAATGAGCAGTTCTTC.

CDR3 DNA: TGCAGCGTTGGCGGGGGGAATGGCAATCAGCCCCAGCATTTT. Protein: CSVGGGNGNQPQHF. The rearrangement uses TRBV29-1 and TRBJ1-5, with D possibly matching TRBD1 (5 bases). Trimming took 4 bases from V and 2 from J, leaving 12 bases between them. CDR1 and CDR2 from the germline V gene are SQVTM and ANQGSEA. This CDR3 is built from 14 residues.

This clonotype was observed a few times. The chain is built from TRBV28 and TRBJ2-7; D perhaps matches TRBD1 (6 bases). The CDR3 covers 12 residues. In germline, CDR1 is MDHEN, CDR2 SYDVKM. Trimming took off 4 bases at V and 7 bases at J, with 11 bases between the two ends. The CDR3 coding sequence is TGTGCCAGCAGTTCCCAACAGGGTGAGCAGTACTTC. Protein product: CASSSQQGEQYF. Full variable domain (missing parts from reference TRBV28 and TRBJ2-7): DVKVTQSSRYLVKRTGEKVFLECVQDMDHENMFWYRQDPGLGLRLIYFSYDVKMKEKGDIPEGYSVSREKKERFSLILESASTNQTSMYLCASSSQQGEQYFGPGTRLTVT.